The 4 T cell receptor beta chains presented below share a single source sample, sequenced in a study of T cell responses to AZD1222 COVID-19 vaccine. Produced via immunoSEQ multiplex PCR; TCRdb's table is partial and in-frame only. The repertoire includes under 200,000 clones, roughly 94% of them detected once, and 0.6% to 0.7% sits in the top ten. Sequencing used peripheral blood, obtained on day 0 of AZD1222 vaccination. The receptors originated from an adult in good health.

The chain recombines TRBV10-2 with TRBJ1-1; TRBD1 matches 8 bases. V was pared by 6 bases and J by 1 base, with 1 base of the junction left unmatched. The germline V gene has CDR1 WSHSY and CDR2 SAAADI. The CDR3 covers 13 residues. In nucleotides, the CDR3 is TGCGCCAGCAGCGGACAGGGGAACACTGAAGCTTTCTTT. Its protein is CASSGQGNTEAFF.

CDR3 nucleotide sequence: TGTGCCAGCTGCGTTAGACAGACCTTCGGGAATCAGCCCCAGCATTTT. This gives the protein CASCVRQTFGNQPQHF. The rearrangement joins TRBV2 to TRBJ1-5; possible D gene TRBD1, 5 bases. This CDR3 spans 16 amino acids. Germline lookup yields CDR1 SNHLY and CDR2 FYNNEI. Trimming stripped 8 bases from V and 4 bases from J, with 21 bases between.

The chain links TRBV30 to TRBJ2-1; 11 bases line up with TRBD2. In germline, CDR1 is GTSNPN, CDR2 SVGIG (reference sequence). The ends lost 6 bases at V and 8 bases at J; junction bases unmatched: 9. The CDR3 sequence is 14 residues long. CDR3 residues: CACTSGRGSDEQFF. The CDR3, as DNA: TGTGCCTGCACTAGCGGGAGAGGTTCCGATGAGCAGTTCTTC.

The V call is TRBV19, the J call TRBJ2-2; 10 bases match TRBD2. With V trimmed by 6 bases and J by 6 bases, 10 bases remained unmatched. The length of the CDR3 is 16 residues. Looked up from germline, CDR1 is LNHDA and CDR2 is SQIVND (reference sequence). Here the CDR3 reads CASSRTSGHRAGELFF. In DNA, the CDR3 is TGTGCCAGTAGCCGGACTAGCGGTCATCGGGCCGGGGAGCTGTTTTTT.